This T cell receptor beta chain is drawn from a study of cytomegalovirus exposure and HLA in healthy donors listed by TCRdb under 2017. Regarding the research as a whole: An earlier analysis of approximately 640 of the donors reported 250 to 300 Gb of sequence data and around 110 million unique TCR beta sequences from around 200 million T cells. An early release covering 550 to 650 HLA-typed donors comprised about 310 gigabases of sequencing data and around 85 million unique TCR sequences. Of the roughly 400 genotyped donors, about 80% fell in the genetic ancestry cluster associated with self-reported Caucasian donors. The study aimed to test whether signatures of past pathogen exposure could be identified by cataloging public T cell receptors. The study profiled the T cell repertoires of 550 to 700 subjects by immunosequencing and related them to cytomegalovirus serostatus. Besides the first cohort of 550 to 750 subjects, a separate validation cohort made up of some 110 different subjects was used. High-throughput TCR immunosequencing, statistical association of individual TCRs with disease status, and machine learning were combined to predict cytomegalovirus infection status. In a later analysis, previously published TCR beta repertoires from 600 to 850 donors were re-analyzed and high-resolution HLA genotyping was added so that TCR occurrence patterns could be studied. In the later analysis, no new phenotypic data were used to find candidate immune exposures; instead, reliance was placed on TCR beta sequences and their occurrence across donors. To decide whether each TCR beta V gene segment behaved as functional or pseudogenic, an earlier analysis of some 600 of the donors relied on high-throughput TCR beta sequencing. Donor age, sex, ethnicity and CMV serostatus were compiled alongside the repertoire data. Genome-wide SNP genotypes for about 65% of the roughly 700 donors were used in a later genetic analysis, which treated that subset as a discovery cohort. Every discovery cohort repertoire had been produced on one sequencing platform. Both class I and class II loci were covered by HLA typing, at four-digit resolution. Typing coverage differed by locus: A, B, C, DRB1 and DQB1 were typed in roughly 620-630 donors, DQA1 in about 500, DPA1 in nearly 610, and DPB1 in around 440. About five DR-DQ haplotypes were handled as single units for association and clustering, since linkage in the cohort was strong. Among approximately 370 genotyped donors of the cohort, an average of roughly 230,000 unique TCR beta nucleotide sequences was sequenced per donor, of which about 19% were non-productive. What the work shows at the level of the full study, not this receptor alone: Several of the top co-occurrence clusters appeared to be linked to parvovirus B19, influenza, CMV and Epstein-Barr virus, according to a later analysis. Correlated functional status among segregating V segments might be attributable to linkage disequilibrium, but an unknown experimental factor could not be ruled out. According to a later genetic analysis, donors in an Asian-associated ancestry cluster had fewer N-insertions in productive TCRs than the approximately 630-donor mean. Three of the identified cytomegalovirus-associated TCR beta chains were confirmed in vitro to be specific for cytomegalovirus antigens. While some public TCRs were present in many individuals, most TCR sequences turned up only very rarely across donors. An earlier analysis of around 500 of the donors showed that most TCR beta V segments appeared in productive rearrangements either about 87% or about 30% of the time, which broadly matched IMGT annotations. In a later analysis, most CMV-associated TCR beta chains were found to appear HLA-restricted, with HLA associations seemingly driven largely by CMV exposure. Only TCR beta chains were sequenced in this cohort, and the absence of alpha or paired-chain data limited detectable features. HLA typing was unavailable for some donors at each locus, so association tests used only the typed subset. Compared with equally common non-associated chains, HLA-associated TCR beta chains in a later analysis were more clonally expanded and had lower generation probabilities. Because counts were too low, more than 15 rarely observed V segments, including chromosome 9 orphons, were excluded from the earlier analysis of 587 of the donors. The authors suggested that the approach could potentially be generalized to other disease states and immunological phenotypes. For the cohort, immune exposure information was limited to CMV serostatus. A further reported finding was that TCR beta sequences accurately predicted the HLA-A and HLA-B alleles for most subjects in the first cohort. When HLA alleles, especially DR and DQ, strongly co-occurred, TCR associations were difficult to assign to individual alleles. A cluster of highly shared sequence variants was judged likely to be a technical artifact of the sequencing pipeline. The classifier was reported to diagnose cytomegalovirus status with high specificity and sensitivity in both the original and validation cohorts. V-gene and J-gene trimming of TCR beta chains was associated with a missense DCLRE1C variant in a later genetic analysis, and the association was replicated in an independent cohort. In a later analysis, around 17,000 TCR beta sequences were associated with specific HLA alleles at a false discovery rate of 0.05. Some IMGT-functional V segments, including TRBV6-2 and TRBV6-3, could not be told apart with the 87-base-pair reads, so those segments were excluded. In the study, about 150 TCR beta chains were listed as associated with cytomegalovirus. A later analysis found that TCR association rates varied across HLA loci, with DRB1 alleles showing the most associated TCRs and HLA-C alleles the fewest. Roughly uniform sequencing depth across donors was assumed in presence/absence analyses, although this assumption may not hold.

From a lookup of the germline V gene (reference sequence), CDR1 and CDR2 are SEHNR and FQNEAQ. The CDR3 measures 15 amino acids from cysteine to phenylalanine. The entry retains the CDR3 DNA only, 45 bases that are in frame from base 1. V loses 5 bases at its end and J loses 3 bases; junction bases beyond the gene matches: 4. About this clone itself: The target of this receptor is not known. Qualities for individual bases were not recorded, and no much larger clone is one base off.

Library preparation used the immunoSEQ multiplex PCR assay. For the multiplex PCR, a mixture combining 60 forward primers for TCR Vbeta segments and 13 reverse primers for TCR Jbeta segments was used. Amplification of the CDR3 region of rearranged TCR beta genes was performed with a multiplex PCR assay on genomic DNA. The amplified TCR beta libraries were sequenced on the Illumina HiSeq System as 87-base-pair reads. The study's own analysis went as follows. In a later analysis, tens of millions of unique TCR beta chains were counted across the approximately 620 repertoires, and approximately 11 million of these chains were shared by at least two donors. A nearest-neighbor algorithm error-corrected the raw reads and collapsed the reads into unique sequences, merging closely related sequences to remove PCR and sequencing errors. V, D and J gene segments were assigned by aligning CDR3 sequences to IMGT reference sequences. For a sequence to be retained, at least a six-nucleotide match to both a V gene segment and a J gene segment was required. Rearrangements were called productive when the CDR3 lacked stop codons and stayed in frame with V and J; all others were non-productive. Following IMGT convention, CDR3 was defined as the stretch from the second conserved V-encoded cysteine to the conserved J-encoded phenylalanine. In an earlier analysis of approximately 500 of the donors, sequences lacking an unambiguous match to a single V gene segment were excluded. In an earlier analysis of several hundred of the donors, a V segment was called functional when productive rearrangements were above 56.7%, and segregating when the standard deviation between donors exceeded 5%. To diagnose cytomegalovirus status from the catalog of TCR beta chain sequences, a statistical classification framework was built. V and J gene assignment, in a later analysis, came from comparing TCR nucleotide sequences with IMGT/GENE-DB human TR gene sequences. In a later analysis, CDR3 sequences and most-parsimonious VDJ recombination scenarios were assigned using the TCRdist pipeline. In a later analysis, each TCR beta chain was defined by its CDR3 amino acid sequence together with its V-gene family, and reads lacking a unique V-gene family were excluded. In a later analysis, approximately 640 highly shared, low-generation-probability nucleotide sequences were removed to address suspected cross-contamination and a sequencing artifact. In a later analysis, a clonal expansion index was calculated for each public chain from normalized within-repertoire ranks of inferred template counts. In a later analysis, generation probabilities were computed using a VDJ recombination model fitted to out-of-frame rearrangements, and the results were checked against IGoR. A later analysis scored TCR-TCR, TCR-HLA and TCR-CMV co-occurrence with hypergeometric tests, applying a repertoire-size bias correction to TCR pairs. A later analysis estimated false discovery rates by permuting HLA or CMV assignments 20 times. In a later analysis, co-occurring TCRs were grouped using DBSCAN, and TCRdist sequence similarity was added for clustering within HLA-allele-positive subsets. For co-occurrence clustering, repertoires with fewer than 30,000 or more than 120,000 public chains were excluded, along with several repertoires with anomalous nucleotide sharing. TCRdb holds this immuneACCESS table with in-frame rearrangements only. Some clones are missing; in checked studies, unresolved V genes explain under half, and the rest has no known cause. That table is the source of V, J and clone size, and D and trimming were worked out from the DNA. This sample lists roughly 100,000 clones; just under 85% were detected once. The ten largest account for roughly 5.9% of the sample.

The cohort comprised fewer than 750 healthy bone marrow donors. At the time of sampling, all cohort members were nominally healthy, though unrecorded immune exposures were likely present. The donor was CMV seropositive and was included in the group of 250 to 350 seropositive cohort members. A peripheral blood sample was collected from each donor, and TCR beta sequencing was performed on peripheral blood mononuclear cells. The Qiagen DNeasy Blood Extraction Kit was used to extract genomic DNA from the blood cell samples. Sequencing input: PBMCs. The origin of this receptor is a young woman in good health and CMV-seropositive. The rearranged chain carries TRBV7-9 and TRBJ2-7, with 13 bases aligning to TRBD2. The bases read TGTGCCAGCAGCCCCTGGACTAGCGGGAGCTACGAGCAGTACTTC. This translates into CASSPWTSGSYEQYF.